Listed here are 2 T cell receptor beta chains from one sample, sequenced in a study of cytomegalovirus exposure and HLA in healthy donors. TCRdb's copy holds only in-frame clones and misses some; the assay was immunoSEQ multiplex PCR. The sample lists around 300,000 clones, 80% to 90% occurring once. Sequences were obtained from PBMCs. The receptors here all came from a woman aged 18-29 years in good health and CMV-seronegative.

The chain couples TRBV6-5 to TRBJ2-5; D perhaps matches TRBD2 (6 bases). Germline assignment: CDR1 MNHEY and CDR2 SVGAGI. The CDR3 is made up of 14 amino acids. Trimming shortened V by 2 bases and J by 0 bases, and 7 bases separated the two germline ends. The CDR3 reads CASSYRGNQETQYF. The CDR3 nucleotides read TGTGCCAGCAGTTACCGGGGGAACCAAGAGACCCAGTACTTC.

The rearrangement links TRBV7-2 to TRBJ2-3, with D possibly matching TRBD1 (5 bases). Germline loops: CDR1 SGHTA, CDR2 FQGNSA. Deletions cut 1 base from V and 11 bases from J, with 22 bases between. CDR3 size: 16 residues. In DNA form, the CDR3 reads TGTGCCAGCAGCTTAGGGGGCCGAGGCGATTGGACAAGGCAGTATTTT. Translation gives CASSLGGRGDWTRQYF.